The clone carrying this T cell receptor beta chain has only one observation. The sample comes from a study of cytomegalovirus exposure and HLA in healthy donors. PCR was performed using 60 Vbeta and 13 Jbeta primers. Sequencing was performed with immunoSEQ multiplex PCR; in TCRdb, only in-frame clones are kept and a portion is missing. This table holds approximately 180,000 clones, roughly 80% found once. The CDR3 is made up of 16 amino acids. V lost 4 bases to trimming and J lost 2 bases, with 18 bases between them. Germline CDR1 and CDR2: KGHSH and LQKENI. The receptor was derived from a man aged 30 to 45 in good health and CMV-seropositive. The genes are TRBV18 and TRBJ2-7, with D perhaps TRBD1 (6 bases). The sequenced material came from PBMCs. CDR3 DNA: TGTGCCAGCTCACGAAATGGACAGCCAACGGCCTACGAGCAGTACTTC. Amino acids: CASSRNGQPTAYEQYF. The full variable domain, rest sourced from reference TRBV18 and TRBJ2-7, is NAGVMQNPRHLVRRRGQEARLRCSPMKGHSHVYWYRQLPEEGLKFMVYLQKENIIDESGMPKERFSAEFPKEGPSILRIQQVVRGDSAAYFCASSRNGQPTAYEQYFGPGTRLTVT.